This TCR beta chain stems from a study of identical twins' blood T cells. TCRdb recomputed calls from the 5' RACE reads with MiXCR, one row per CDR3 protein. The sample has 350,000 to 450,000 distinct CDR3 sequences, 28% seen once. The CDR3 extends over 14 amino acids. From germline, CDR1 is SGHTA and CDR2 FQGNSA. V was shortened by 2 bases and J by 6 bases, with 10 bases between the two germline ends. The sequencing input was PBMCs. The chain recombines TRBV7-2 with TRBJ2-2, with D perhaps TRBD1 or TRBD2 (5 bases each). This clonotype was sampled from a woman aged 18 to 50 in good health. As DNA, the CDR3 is TGTGCCAGCAGCTTACAGATGGGGGCCGGGGAGCTGTTTTTT. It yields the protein CASSLQMGAGELFF.